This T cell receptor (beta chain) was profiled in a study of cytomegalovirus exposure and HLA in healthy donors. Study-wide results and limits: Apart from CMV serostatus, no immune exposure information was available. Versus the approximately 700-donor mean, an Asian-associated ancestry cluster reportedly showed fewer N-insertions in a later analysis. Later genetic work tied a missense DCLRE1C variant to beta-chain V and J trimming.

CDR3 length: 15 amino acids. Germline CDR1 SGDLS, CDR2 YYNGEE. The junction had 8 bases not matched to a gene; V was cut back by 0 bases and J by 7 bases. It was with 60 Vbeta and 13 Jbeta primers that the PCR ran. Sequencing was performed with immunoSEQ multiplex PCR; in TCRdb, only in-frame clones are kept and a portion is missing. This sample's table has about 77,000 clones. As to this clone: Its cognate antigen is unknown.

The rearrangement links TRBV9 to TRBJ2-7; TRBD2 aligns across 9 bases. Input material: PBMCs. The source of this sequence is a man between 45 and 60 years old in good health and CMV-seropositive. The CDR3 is CASSVAGGRAGEQYF. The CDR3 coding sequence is TGTGCCAGCAGCGTAGCGGGCGGGAGGGCCGGGGAGCAGTACTTC.